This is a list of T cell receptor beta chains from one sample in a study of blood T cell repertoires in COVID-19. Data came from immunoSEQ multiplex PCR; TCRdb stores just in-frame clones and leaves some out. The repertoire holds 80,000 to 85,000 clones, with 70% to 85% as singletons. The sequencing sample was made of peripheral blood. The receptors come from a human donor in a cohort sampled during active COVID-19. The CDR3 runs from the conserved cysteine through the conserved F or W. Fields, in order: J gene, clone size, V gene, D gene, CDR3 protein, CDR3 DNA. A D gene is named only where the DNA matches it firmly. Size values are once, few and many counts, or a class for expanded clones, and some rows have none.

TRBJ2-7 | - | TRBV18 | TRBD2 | CASSPGGFHEQYF | TGTGCCAGCTCACCGGGAGGGTTCCACGAGCAGTACTTC
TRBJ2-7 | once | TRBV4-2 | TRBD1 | CASSQVATGGYEQYF | TGTGCCAGCAGCCAAGTCGCGACAGGGGGTTACGAGCAGTACTTC
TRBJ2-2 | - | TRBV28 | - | CASSSDRQGTGELFF | TGTGCCAGCAGTTCAGACAGGCAGGGCACCGGGGAGCTGTTTTTT
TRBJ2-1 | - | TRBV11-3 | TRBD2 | CASSSGRGGGGNEQFF | TGTGCCAGCAGCTCCGGGAGAGGTGGGGGGGGCAATGAGCAGTTCTTC
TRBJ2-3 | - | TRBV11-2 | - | CASSPPAALPDTQYF | TGTGCCAGCAGCCCGCCAGCGGCTCTTCCAGATACGCAGTATTTT
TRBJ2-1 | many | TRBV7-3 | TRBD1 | CASSLNRGHEQFF | TGTGCCAGCAGCTTAAACAGGGGGCATGAGCAGTTCTTC
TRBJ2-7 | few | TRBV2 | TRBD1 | CASRNRDRGYEQYF | TGTGCCAGCAGAAACCGGGACAGGGGTTACGAGCAGTACTTC
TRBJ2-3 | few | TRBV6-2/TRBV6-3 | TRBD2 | CASSYVGLARYTQYF | TGTGCCAGCAGTTACGTGGGACTAGCGCGGTATACGCAGTATTTT
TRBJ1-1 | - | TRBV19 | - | CASSIAQFRAFF | TGTGCCAGTAGTATAGCCCAGTTTCGAGCTTTCTTT
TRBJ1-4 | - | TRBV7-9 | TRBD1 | CASSDQGATNEKLFF | TGTGCCAGCAGCGATCAGGGGGCAACTAATGAAAAACTGTTTTTT
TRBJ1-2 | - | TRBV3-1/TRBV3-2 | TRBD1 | CASRDSGTANYGYTF | TGTGCCAGCAGGGATAGTGGGACAGCCAATTATGGCTACACCTTC
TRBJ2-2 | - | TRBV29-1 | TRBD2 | CSVIWSSGDTGELFF | TGCAGCGTGATTTGGAGTAGCGGGGACACCGGGGAGCTGTTTTTT
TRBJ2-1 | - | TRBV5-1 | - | CASSLGLSEQFF | TGCGCCAGCAGCTTGGGGCTCTCCGAGCAGTTCTTC
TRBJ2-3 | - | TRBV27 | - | CASRQGWSTDTQYF | TGTGCCAGCAGACAGGGATGGAGCACAGATACGCAGTATTTT
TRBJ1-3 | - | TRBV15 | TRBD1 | CATSGQGASGNTIYF | TGTGCCACCAGCGGGCAGGGGGCCTCTGGAAACACCATATATTTT
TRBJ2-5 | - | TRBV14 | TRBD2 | CASSHLAGSQETQYF | TGTGCCAGCAGCCATCTAGCGGGGTCCCAAGAGACCCAGTACTTC
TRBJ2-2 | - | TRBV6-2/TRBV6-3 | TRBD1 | CASSYTYRGLTGELFF | TGTGCCAGCAGTTACACCTACAGGGGGCTTACCGGGGAGCTGTTTTTT
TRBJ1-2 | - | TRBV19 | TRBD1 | CASSILGGQASVFNYGYTF | TGTGCCAGTAGTATTCTGGGCGGACAGGCTAGCGTTTTTAACTATGGCTACACCTTC
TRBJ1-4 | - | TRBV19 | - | CASSLYFVSTNEKLFF | TGTGCCAGTAGTCTGTACTTTGTCTCAACTAATGAAAAACTGTTTTTT
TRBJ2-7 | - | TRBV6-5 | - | CASKGGQTYEQYF | TGTGCCAGCAAGGGGGGACAGACCTACGAGCAGTACTTC
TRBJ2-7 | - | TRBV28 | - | CASSSTGWMLGEQYF | TGTGCCAGCAGTTCTACAGGGTGGATGTTAGGCGAGCAGTACTTC
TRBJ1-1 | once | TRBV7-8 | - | CASSLDPSTEAFF | TGTGCCAGCAGCTTAGATCCCAGCACTGAAGCTTTCTTT
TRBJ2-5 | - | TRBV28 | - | CASSLRLEETQYF | TGTGCCAGCAGTTTAAGACTGGAAGAGACCCAGTACTTC
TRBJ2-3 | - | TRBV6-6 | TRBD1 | CASRRQGATPDTQYF | TGTGCCAGCAGAAGACAGGGGGCGACTCCAGATACGCAGTATTTT
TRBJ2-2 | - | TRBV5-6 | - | CASSLRDTGELFF | TGTGCCAGCAGCCTGCGGGACACCGGGGAGCTGTTTTTT
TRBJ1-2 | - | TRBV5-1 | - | CASSPSGRVEYGYTF | TGCGCCAGCAGCCCCTCGGGCAGGGTGGAATATGGCTACACCTTC
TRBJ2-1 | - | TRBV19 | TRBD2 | CASSIVAGGLNEQFF | TGTGCCAGTAGTATTGTCGCGGGGGGGCTCAATGAGCAGTTCTTC
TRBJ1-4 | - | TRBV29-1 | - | CSVDGGTNEKLFF | TGCAGCGTTGACGGGGGAACTAATGAAAAACTGTTTTTT
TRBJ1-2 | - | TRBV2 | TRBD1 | CASSDRGRRGYTF | TGTGCCAGCAGTGACAGGGGGCGTAGGGGCTACACCTTC
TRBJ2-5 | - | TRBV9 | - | CASSVAGLQETQYF | TGTGCCAGCAGCGTTGCTGGGCTCCAAGAGACCCAGTACTTC
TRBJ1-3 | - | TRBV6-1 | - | CASSEQGSGNTIYF | TGTGCCAGCAGTGAACAGGGCTCTGGAAACACCATATATTTT
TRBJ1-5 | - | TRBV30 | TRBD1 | CAWSADRTVGSNQPQHF | TGTGCCTGGAGTGCGGACAGGACCGTGGGGAGTAATCAGCCCCAGCATTTT
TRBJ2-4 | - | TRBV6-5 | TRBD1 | CASRDRVGNIQYF | TGTGCCAGCAGGGACAGGGTGGGTAACATTCAGTACTTC
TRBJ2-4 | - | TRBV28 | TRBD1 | CASSFVRGQGETLAKNIQYF | TGTGCCAGCTCCTTCGTAAGAGGACAGGGGGAGACCCTAGCCAAAAACATTCAGTACTTC
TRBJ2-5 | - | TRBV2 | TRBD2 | CASTTSGGIETQYF | TGTGCCAGCACGACTAGCGGGGGGATAGAGACCCAGTACTTC
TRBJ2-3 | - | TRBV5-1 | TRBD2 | CASSLLVAGHTDTQYF | TGCGCCAGCAGCTTGCTGGTAGCGGGGCACACAGATACGCAGTATTTT